These 21 T cell receptor beta chains share one sample of origin, sequenced in a study of OX40 agonist ivuxolimab in advanced cancers. Using immunoSEQ multiplex PCR, the repertoire was profiled, and TCRdb retains in-frame clones only, with some absent. The sample has some 70,000 clones, 75% to 90% seen once. The sequencing here drew on CD4+ or CD8+ T cells sorted from blood, taken in a trial of the OX40 agonist ivuxolimab. These receptors were taken from an adult with an advanced solid tumor such as melanoma, head and neck, liver or kidney cancer.

For this clone: The junction does not match germline at one end; this may be a read error. Other DNA sequences in the same sample also yield this CDR3. V and J are TRBV28 and TRBJ1-2; D remains ambiguous. The CDR3 runs to 12 residues. CDR1 MDHEN and CDR2 SYDVKM come from the germline V gene. The CDR3 spells CASSSELDGYTF. DNA of the CDR3: TGTGCTAGCAGTTCAGAGTTGGATGGCTACACCTTC.

The rearrangement joins TRBV6-1 to TRBJ2-2, with D perhaps TRBD1 or TRBD2 (5 bases each). The V end was cut by 4 bases, the J end by 0 bases, with 15 bases between. The CDR3 covers 17 residues. Germline V lookup: CDR1 MNHNS, CDR2 SASEGT. The CDR3 loop is CASSVRSGTANTGELFF. CDR3 bases: TGTGCCAGCAGTGTTAGATCAGGGACCGCGAACACCGGGGAGCTGTTTTTT.

V is TRBV5-4 and J is TRBJ2-7, with TRBD1 matching over 7 bases. CDR1 and CDR2 (germline): SGHNT, YYREEE (reference sequence). With 6 bases clipped from V and 2 bases from J, the junction kept 11 bases outside the gene matches. The CDR3 spans 15 residues. CDR3 amino acids: CASTHVMGQTYEQYF. CDR3 nucleotides: TGTGCCAGCACCCACGTCATGGGACAGACCTACGAGCAGTACTTC.

This clone is a singleton in its sample. The CDR3 spells CASSFTGTTPPEQYF. CDR3 sequence (DNA): TGCGCCAGCAGCTTTACCGGGACAACCCCCCCCGAGCAGTACTTC. The chain uses TRBV5-1 and TRBJ2-7, with D maybe TRBD1 (6 bases). V lost 2 bases, J lost 6 bases, and 18 bases lay in between. CDR3 length: 15 amino acids. Germline CDR1 SGHRS, CDR2 YFSETQ.

Concerning this clone itself: Germline and junction disagree at one end, which may indicate a read error. The identical CDR3 is also encoded by other nucleotide sequences in the sample. V usage is TRBV7-2 and J usage is TRBJ2-7, with 16 bases identical to TRBD2. Germline V CDR1 and CDR2: SGHTA, FQGNSA. The CDR3 contains 17 residues. The CDR3 nucleotides are TGTGCCAGCAGCCCGGGACTAGCGGGGGGGCTTCAGGCCGAGCGGTACTTC. Its protein product is CASSPGLAGGLQAERYF.

The V gene is TRBV5-8, the J gene TRBJ1-5; D is possibly TRBD1 (6 bases). CDR3 length: 13 residues. From germline, CDR1 is SGHTS and CDR2 YDEGEE. The germline V and J ends were trimmed by 4 bases and 12 bases, with 17 bases remaining between them. CDR3 DNA: TGTGCCAGCAGCAAGATGGGGCGAGGGGGCCAGCATTTT. Amino acids: CASSKMGRGGQHF.

This clone was seen a handful of times. V is TRBV12-5 and J is TRBJ1-1; D is unclear. This CDR3 comprises 13 residues. The V and J ends lost 1 base and 4 bases respectively, with 7 bases between them. Germline values: CDR1 LGHNT, CDR2 FRNRAP. CDR3 sequence (DNA): TGTGCTAGTGGTTTGGAGGGCGGCACTGAAGCTTTCTTT. Its protein is CASGLEGGTEAFF.

The CDR3 sequence is CAISESTPPQGEQFF. The CDR3 bases are TGTGCCATCAGTGAGTCAACGCCGCCTCAAGGTGAGCAGTTCTTC. J is TRBJ2-1 and V is TRBV10-3; D is unresolved. From germline, CDR1 is ENHRY and CDR2 SYGVKD. V was clipped by 0 bases and J by 9 bases, with 15 bases between them. The CDR3 covers 15 residues.

This chain connects TRBV6-1 to TRBJ1-2; 7 nucleotides line up with TRBD1. This CDR3 is built from 15 residues. The junction had 6 bases not matched to a gene; V was cut back by 3 bases and J by 2 bases. Germline CDR1 MNHNS, CDR2 SASEGT. The CDR3 nucleotides read TGTGCCAGCAGTGACTGGGAGGGGGCGAACTATGGCTACACCTTC. The encoded protein is CASSDWEGANYGYTF.

This clone was seen ten or more times. J is TRBJ2-7 and V is TRBV6-5; a possible D gene is TRBD2 (7 bases). With 7 bases removed from V and 2 bases from J, the gap between germline ends came to 18 bases. CDR1 and CDR2 from the germline V gene are MNHEY and SVGAGI. This CDR3 contains 15 residues. CDR3 DNA: TGTGCCAGCACCCCGGGGAGGGGGATTCCCTACGAGCAGTACTTC. Translating gives CASTPGRGIPYEQYF.

This clone was counted a single time. The chain links TRBV6-5 to TRBJ1-1; unclear D gene. The CDR3 contains 15 residues. The V end was cut by 0 bases, the J end by 5 bases, with 13 bases between. Germline CDR1 reads MNHEY; CDR2 reads SVGAGI. This CDR3 reads CASSYSRSQRTEAFF. The DNA of the CDR3 is TGTGCCAGCAGTTACTCTAGATCCCAGCGGACTGAAGCTTTCTTT.

In nucleotides, the CDR3 is TGCAGTGCTGGTGAGAGCTCTGGAAACACCATATATTTT. Translated: CSAGESSGNTIYF. The chain joins TRBV29-1 to TRBJ1-3; D gene unclear. This CDR3 has 13 residues. Per the germline V gene, CDR1 is SQVTM and CDR2 is ANQGSEA.

V and J are TRBV9 and TRBJ1-2; no firm D call. In germline, CDR1 is SGDLS, CDR2 YYNGEE. This CDR3 has 14 residues. Deletions cut 0 bases from V and 2 bases from J, with 8 bases between. The CDR3 DNA sequence: TGTGCCAGCAGCGTAGAGGCAGCCAACTATGGCTACACCTTC. Its translation is CASSVEAANYGYTF.

This clone was recorded once. The chain recombines TRBV28 with TRBJ2-2, with 10 positions matching TRBD2. V shed 6 bases, J shed 2 bases, and the junction held 21 bases outside the gene matches. The CDR3 runs 21 residues. Germline V gives CDR1 MDHEN, CDR2 SYDVKM. CDR3 amino acids: CASSPGGLGSSGGPNTGELFF. DNA of the CDR3: TGTGCCAGCAGCCCTGGTGGTCTCGGGTCTAGCGGGGGCCCCAACACCGGGGAGCTGTTTTTT.

This chain uses TRBV10-3 with TRBJ2-7; D possibly matches TRBD1 or TRBD2 (5 bases each). V lost 9 bases and J lost 5, with 23 bases in between. The CDR3 runs 15 residues. Looked up from germline, CDR1 is ENHRY and CDR2 is SYGVKD. Here the CDR3 reads CAIRAGDLSLDEQYF. In nucleotides, the CDR3 is TGTGCCATAAGGGCCGGGGACCTCAGTCTGGACGAGCAGTACTTC.

The chain is built from TRBV19 and TRBJ2-3; D might be TRBD1 (6 bases). V lost 6 bases, J lost 4 bases, and 17 bases lay in between. CDR1 is LNHDA, CDR2 SQIVND, per germline (reference sequence). The CDR3 contains 15 residues. CDR3 amino acids: CASSPGHSAADTQYF. The CDR3 coding sequence is TGTGCCAGTAGCCCGGGACATAGTGCGGCAGATACGCAGTATTTT.

In the case of this clone: This specimen includes other DNA sequences encoding the same CDR3. The V and J genes are TRBV5-1 and TRBJ1-3; a weak D match, TRBD1 (5 bases). V was pared by 0 bases and J by 0 bases, with 7 bases between. Per the germline V gene, CDR1 is SGHRS and CDR2 is YFSETQ. The CDR3 spans 15 residues. This CDR3 is CASSLVGDSGNTIYF. In DNA form, the CDR3 reads TGCGCCAGCAGCTTGGTGGGGGACTCTGGAAACACCATATATTTT.

V is TRBV4-2 and J is TRBJ1-2; tentatively, D is TRBD1 (6 bases). Germline V CDR1 and CDR2: LGHNA, YNFKEQ. Trimming shortened V by 1 base and J by 4 bases, and 10 bases separated the two germline ends. This CDR3 contains 14 residues. The CDR3 reads CASSQVPGAYGYTF. CDR3 coding DNA: TGTGCCAGCAGCCAAGTTCCGGGGGCCTATGGCTACACCTTC.

The J gene is TRBJ2-7, the V gene TRBV5-4; 11 bases are shared with TRBD2. The CDR3 is made up of 14 amino acids. Germline values: CDR1 SGHNT, CDR2 YYREEE (reference sequence). The trim removed 1 base at V and 6 bases at J, leaving 3 bases unmatched. The CDR3 protein is CASSLLAGGGEQYF. The CDR3 DNA is TGTGCCAGCAGCTTGCTAGCGGGGGGAGGCGAGCAGTACTTC.

The chain couples TRBV29-1 to TRBJ1-1; D possibly corresponds to TRBD1 (5 bases). Deletions cut 7 bases from V and 1 base from J, with 13 bases between. The CDR3 is 13 amino acids. Germline V lookup: CDR1 SQVTM, CDR2 ANQGSEA. In DNA form, the CDR3 reads TGCAGCGCGGTCAGGGCCGAGAACACTGAAGCTTTCTTT. This codes for CSAVRAENTEAFF.

The chain links TRBV5-8 to TRBJ2-2; weak D call: TRBD2 (5 bases). Germline CDR1 reads SGHTS; CDR2 reads YDEGEE. CDR3 length: 14 amino acids. Trimming took 1 base from V and 6 from J, leaving 10 bases between them. CDR3 protein: CASSLRRSSGELFF. As DNA, the CDR3 is TGTGCCAGCAGCTTGAGGAGGAGTTCCGGGGAGCTGTTTTTT.